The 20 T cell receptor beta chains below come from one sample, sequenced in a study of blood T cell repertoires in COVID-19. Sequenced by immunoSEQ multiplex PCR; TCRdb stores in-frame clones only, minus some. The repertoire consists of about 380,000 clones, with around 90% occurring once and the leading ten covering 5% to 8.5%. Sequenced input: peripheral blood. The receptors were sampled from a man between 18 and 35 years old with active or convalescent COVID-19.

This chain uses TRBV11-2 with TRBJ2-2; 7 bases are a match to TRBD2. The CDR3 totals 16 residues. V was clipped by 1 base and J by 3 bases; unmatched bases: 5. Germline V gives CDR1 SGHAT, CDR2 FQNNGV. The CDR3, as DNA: TGTGCCAGCAGCTTAGCCCTAGCGGCCCACACCGGGGAGCTGTTTTTT. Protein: CASSLALAAHTGELFF.

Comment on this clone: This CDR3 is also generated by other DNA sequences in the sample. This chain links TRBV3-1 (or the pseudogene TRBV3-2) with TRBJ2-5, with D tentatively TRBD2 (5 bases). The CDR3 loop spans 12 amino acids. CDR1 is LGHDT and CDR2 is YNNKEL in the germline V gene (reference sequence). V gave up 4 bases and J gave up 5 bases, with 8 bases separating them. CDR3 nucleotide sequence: TGTGCCAGCAGCCCCAGGAGGGAGACCCAGTACTTC. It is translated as CASSPRRETQYF.

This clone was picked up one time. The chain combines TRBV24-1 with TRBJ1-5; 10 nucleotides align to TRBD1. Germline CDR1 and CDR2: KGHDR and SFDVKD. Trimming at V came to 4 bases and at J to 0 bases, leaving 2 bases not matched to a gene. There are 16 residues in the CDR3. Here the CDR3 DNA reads TGTGCCACCAGTGACGGGACAGGGGATAGCAATCAGCCCCAGCATTTT. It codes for CATSDGTGDSNQPQHF.

The CDR3 sequence: CASSETGLGQPQHF. CDR3 in DNA: TGCGCCAGCAGCGAAACAGGGTTGGGCCAGCCCCAGCATTTT. The V gene is TRBV4-3, the J gene TRBJ1-5; tentatively, D is TRBD1 (6 bases). CDR1 and CDR2 from the germline V gene are LGHNA and YSLEER. The CDR3 is 14 residues long. The V and J ends lost 5 bases and 7 bases respectively, with 15 bases between them.

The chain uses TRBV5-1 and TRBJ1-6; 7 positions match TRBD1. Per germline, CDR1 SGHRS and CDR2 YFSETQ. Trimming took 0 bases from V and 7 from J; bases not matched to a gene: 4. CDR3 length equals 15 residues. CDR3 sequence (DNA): TGCGCCAGCAGCTTGGAGGGGACAGCGAATTCACCCCTCCACTTT. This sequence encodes CASSLEGTANSPLHF. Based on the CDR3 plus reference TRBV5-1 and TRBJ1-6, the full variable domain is KAGVTQTPRYLIKTRGQQVTLSCSPISGHRSVSWYQQTPGQGLQFLFEYFSETQRNKGNFPGRFSGRQFSNSRSEMNVSTLELGDSALYLCASSLEGTANSPLHFGNGTRLTVT.

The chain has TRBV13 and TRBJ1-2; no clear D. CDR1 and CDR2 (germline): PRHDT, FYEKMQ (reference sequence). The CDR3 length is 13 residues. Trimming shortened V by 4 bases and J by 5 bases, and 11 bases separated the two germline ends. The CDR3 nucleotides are TGTGCCAGCAGCTCCGGACGGGAATATGGCTACACCTTC. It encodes CASSSGREYGYTF.

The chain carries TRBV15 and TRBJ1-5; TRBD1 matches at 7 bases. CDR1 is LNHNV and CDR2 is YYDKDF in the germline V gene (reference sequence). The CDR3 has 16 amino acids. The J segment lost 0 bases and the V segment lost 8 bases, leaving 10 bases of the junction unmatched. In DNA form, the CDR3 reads TGTGCCACCCAGGGGGGAGCAACCGATAGCAATCAGCCCCAGCATTTT. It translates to CATQGGATDSNQPQHF.

This CDR3 reads CATESSGGRNSPLHF. For the CDR3, the DNA is TGTGCCACCGAATCGTCGGGGGGCCGGAATTCACCCCTCCACTTT. V gene TRBV6-6 combines with J gene TRBJ1-6; D is perhaps TRBD1 (6 bases). CDR1 is MNHNY and CDR2 is SVGAGI in the germline V gene (reference sequence). The CDR3 extends over 15 amino acids. Trimming pared 10 bases from V and 7 bases from J, leaving 20 bases between.

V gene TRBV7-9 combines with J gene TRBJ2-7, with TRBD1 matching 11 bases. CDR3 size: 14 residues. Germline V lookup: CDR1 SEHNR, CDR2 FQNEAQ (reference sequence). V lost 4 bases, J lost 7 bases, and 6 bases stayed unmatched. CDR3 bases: TGTGCCAGCAGCTCGGGACAGGGGGAAGTAGAGCAGTACTTC. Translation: CASSSGQGEVEQYF.

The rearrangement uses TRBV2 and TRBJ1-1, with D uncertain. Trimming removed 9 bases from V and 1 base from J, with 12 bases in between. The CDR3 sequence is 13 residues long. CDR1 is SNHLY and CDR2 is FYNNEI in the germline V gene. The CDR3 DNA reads TGTGCCAGGGGCCCCACGGCGAACACTGAAGCTTTCTTT. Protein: CARGPTANTEAFF.

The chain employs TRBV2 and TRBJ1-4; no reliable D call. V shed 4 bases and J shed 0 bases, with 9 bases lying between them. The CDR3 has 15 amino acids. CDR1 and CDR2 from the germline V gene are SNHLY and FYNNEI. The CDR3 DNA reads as TGTGCCAGCAGTGTAGCCCAGGCAACTAATGAAAAACTGTTTTTT. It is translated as CASSVAQATNEKLFF.

The CDR3 region is CAISEWGVSTDTQYF. DNA for the CDR3: TGTGCCATCAGTGAATGGGGAGTCAGCACAGATACGCAGTATTTT. The chain is built from TRBV10-3 and TRBJ2-3, with D tentatively TRBD2 (5 bases). V lost 3 bases and J lost 0, with 10 bases in between. Germline V lookup: CDR1 ENHRY, CDR2 SYGVKD. This CDR3 is 15 amino acids long.

The CDR3 loop is CASSVTRTYEKLFF. The CDR3 DNA reads as TGTGCCAGCAGCGTAACCCGGACTTATGAAAAACTGTTTTTT. J is TRBJ1-4 and V is TRBV7-6; D gene uncertain. The germline V gene has CDR1 SGHVS and CDR2 FNYEAQ. The CDR3 has 14 residues. V was pared by 5 bases and J by 6 bases, with 13 bases between.

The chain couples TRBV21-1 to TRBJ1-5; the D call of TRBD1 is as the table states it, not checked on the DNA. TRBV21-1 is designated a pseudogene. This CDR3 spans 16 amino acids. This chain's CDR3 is CASSRRFDRGTQPQHF. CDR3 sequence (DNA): TGTGCCAGCAGCCGACGCTTCGACAGGGGGACGCAGCCCCAGCATTTT.

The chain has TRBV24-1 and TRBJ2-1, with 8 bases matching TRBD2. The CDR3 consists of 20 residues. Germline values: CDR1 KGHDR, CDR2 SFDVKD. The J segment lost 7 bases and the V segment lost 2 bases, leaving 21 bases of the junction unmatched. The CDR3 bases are TGTGCCACCAGTGATTCCGGCGGGGGGCGCCTAGCGGTAACGAAGAATGAGCAGTTCTTC. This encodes CATSDSGGGRLAVTKNEQFF.

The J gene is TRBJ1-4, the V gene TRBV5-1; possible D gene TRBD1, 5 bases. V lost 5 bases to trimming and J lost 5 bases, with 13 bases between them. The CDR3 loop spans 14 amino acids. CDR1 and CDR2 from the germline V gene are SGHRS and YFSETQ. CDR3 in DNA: TGCGCCAGCAGGGCCGGGGGAAGCAATGAAAAACTGTTTTTT. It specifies CASRAGGSNEKLFF.

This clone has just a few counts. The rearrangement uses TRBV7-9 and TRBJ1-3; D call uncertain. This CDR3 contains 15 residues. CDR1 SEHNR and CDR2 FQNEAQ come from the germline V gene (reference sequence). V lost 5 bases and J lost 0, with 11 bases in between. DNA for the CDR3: TGTGCCAGCAGCAATAGTCGGTTCTCTGGAAACACCATATATTTT. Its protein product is CASSNSRFSGNTIYF.

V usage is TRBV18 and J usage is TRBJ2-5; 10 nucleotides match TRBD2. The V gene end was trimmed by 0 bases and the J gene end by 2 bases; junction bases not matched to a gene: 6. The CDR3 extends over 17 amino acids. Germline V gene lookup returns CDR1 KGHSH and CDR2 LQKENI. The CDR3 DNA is TGTGCCAGCTCACCACCGCCTAGCGGGAGAAATCAAGAGACCCAGTACTTC. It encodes CASSPPPSGRNQETQYF. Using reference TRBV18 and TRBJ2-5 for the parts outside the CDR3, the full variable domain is NAGVMQNPRHLVRRRGQEARLRCSPMKGHSHVYWYRQLPEEGLKFMVYLQKENIIDESGMPKERFSAEFPKEGPSILRIQQVVRGDSAAYFCASSPPPSGRNQETQYFGPGTRLLVL.

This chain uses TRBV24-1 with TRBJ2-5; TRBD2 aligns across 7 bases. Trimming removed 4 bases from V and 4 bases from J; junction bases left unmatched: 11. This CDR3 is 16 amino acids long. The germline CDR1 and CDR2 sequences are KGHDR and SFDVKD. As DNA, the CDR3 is TGTGCCACCAGTGACCGGGCGAGGGGCGGGAGAGAGACCCAGTACTTC. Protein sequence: CATSDRARGGRETQYF.

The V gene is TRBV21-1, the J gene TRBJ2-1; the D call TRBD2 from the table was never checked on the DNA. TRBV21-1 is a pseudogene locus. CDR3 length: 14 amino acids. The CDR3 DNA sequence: TGTGCCAGCAGCCCCACCCCTAGATTAGAGAGTAAGTTCTTC. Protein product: CASSPTPRLESKFF.